One sample yielded the 28 T cell receptor beta chains listed below, sequenced in a study of neoadjuvant nivolumab and ipilimumab in lung cancer. Repertoires were generated with immunoSEQ multiplex PCR, while TCRdb's copy carries only in-frame clones and drops some. The sample has tens of thousands of clones, 89% seen once; the top ten hold about 3.6%. This sample comprised peripheral blood, obtained before neoadjuvant nivolumab, alone or with ipilimumab. These receptor sequences come from an adult with non-small cell lung cancer.

The V and J genes are TRBV5-1 and TRBJ2-5, with 11 bases matching TRBD1. The CDR3 runs to 15 residues. The V gene's germline CDR1 is SGHRS and CDR2 YFSETQ. Unmatched junction bases numbered 7, after V lost 4 bases and J lost 5 bases. CDR3 residues: CASSPGQGATETQYF. DNA of the CDR3: TGCGCCAGCAGCCCCGGACAGGGGGCTACGGAGACCCAGTACTTC.

The chain combines TRBV5-4 with TRBJ2-3; no firm D call. V was cut by 0 bases and J by 4 bases, with 6 bases left in between. Germline assignment: CDR1 SGHNT and CDR2 YYREEE (reference sequence). The CDR3 sequence is 13 residues long. The CDR3 sequence is CASSLAGPDTQYF. In DNA, the CDR3 is TGTGCCAGCAGCTTGGCGGGTCCAGATACGCAGTATTTT.

CDR3 DNA: TGTGCCAGCTGGGGGACCGCTTACGAGCAGTACTTC. Translation gives CASWGTAYEQYF. The chain is built from TRBV6-1 and TRBJ2-7; D may correspond to TRBD1 or TRBD2 (5 bases each). This CDR3 has 12 residues. V dropped 8 bases and J dropped 4 bases, with 12 bases sitting between them. The germline V gene encodes CDR1 MNHNS and CDR2 SASEGT.

This rearrangement joins TRBV7-9 to TRBJ2-3; the D is unclear. The CDR3 length is 14 residues. V lost 2 bases, J lost 6 bases, and 12 bases lay in between. In germline, CDR1 is SEHNR, CDR2 FQNEAQ (reference sequence). The CDR3 coding sequence is TGTGCCAGCAGCTTAACGGGTTTCGGCGATACGCAGTATTTT. Protein sequence: CASSLTGFGDTQYF.

This clone was picked up one time. The chain joins TRBV30 to TRBJ1-4, with no clear D. The CDR3 has 13 amino acids. Germline values: CDR1 GTSNPN, CDR2 SVGIG (reference sequence). The V and J ends lost 1 base and 2 bases respectively, with 5 bases between them. CDR3 sequence reads: CAWSELTNEKLFF. The CDR3 DNA reads as TGTGCCTGGAGTGAGCTTACTAATGAAAAACTGTTTTTT.

This chain joins TRBV5-1 and TRBJ2-2; tentatively, D is TRBD1 (8 bases). Per the germline V gene, CDR1 is SGHRS and CDR2 is YFSETQ. This CDR3 has 16 amino acids. V lost 1 base, J lost 7 bases, and 17 bases lay in between. The CDR3 spells CASSLSASGQGGELFF. Written as DNA, the CDR3 is TGCGCCAGCAGCTTGTCGGCTAGCGGACAGGGCGGGGAGCTGTTTTTT.

This chain uses TRBV7-8 with TRBJ1-1; TRBD1 is a possible D gene (6 bases). The CDR3 spans 14 residues. Trimming pared 1 base from V and 10 bases from J, leaving 16 bases between. Germline CDR1 and CDR2: SGHVS and FQNEAQ. CDR3 nucleotides: TGTGCCAGCAGCTTAGAAGATCCGGGGGCTCGAGCTTTCTTT. It is translated as CASSLEDPGARAFF. Looking up the rest from reference TRBV7-8 and TRBJ1-1 gives the full variable domain: GAGVSQSPRYKVAKRGQDVALRCDPISGHVSLFWYQQALGQGPEFLTYFQNEAQLDKSGLPSDRFFAERPEGSVSTLKIQRTQQEDSAVYLCASSLEDPGARAFFGQGTRLTVV.

In the case of this clone: A junction end diverges from the germline sequence, so it may reflect a read error. The chain is built from TRBV7-9 and TRBJ2-4, with a weak D call TRBD2 (5 bases). CDR1 SEHNR and CDR2 FQNEAQ come from the germline V gene (reference sequence). The CDR3 is 14 amino acids. CDR3 sequence: CASSYEGSKNIQYF. The CDR3 region has the DNA TGTGCCAGCAGCTACGAGGGATCCAAGAACATTCAGTACTTC.

This chain joins TRBV7-6 and TRBJ1-2; unclear D gene. In germline, CDR1 is SGHVS, CDR2 FNYEAQ. This CDR3 is 13 amino acids long. V was cut by 3 bases and J by 6 bases, with 11 bases left in between. CDR3 residues: CASSLGRMDGYTF. The DNA of the CDR3 is TGTGCCAGCAGCTTGGGCAGGATGGATGGCTACACCTTC.

The V and J genes are TRBV10-2 and TRBJ2-3; D not certain. Trimming cost V 5 bases and J 4 bases, with 10 bases left between them. The CDR3 is made up of 13 amino acids. The germline V gene encodes CDR1 WSHSY and CDR2 SAAADI. CDR3 coding DNA: TGCGCCAGCAGTTGGTCCGACGCAGATACGCAGTATTTT. Translation gives CASSWSDADTQYF.

The chain has TRBV5-5 and TRBJ2-3; D ambiguous. V dropped 1 base and J dropped 0 bases, with 15 bases sitting between them. This CDR3 region has 17 residues. CDR1 is SGHKS and CDR2 is YYEKEE in the germline V gene (reference sequence). CDR3 region: CASSLRYSFPSTDTQYF. In DNA, the CDR3 is TGTGCCAGCAGCTTGAGGTACAGTTTCCCTAGCACAGATACGCAGTATTTT.

V gene TRBV10-2 combines with J gene TRBJ1-5, with D tentatively TRBD1 (6 bases). The V end lost 3 bases, the J end lost 6 bases, and 9 bases lay between the germline ends. Germline V lookup: CDR1 WSHSY, CDR2 SAAADI. The CDR3 sequence is 13 residues long. DNA of the CDR3: TGCGCCAGCAGTGAACAGGGAGGTCAGCCCCAGCATTTT. Protein: CASSEQGGQPQHF.

The rearrangement uses TRBV18 and TRBJ1-4; no reliable D call. Germline V CDR1 and CDR2: KGHSH, LQKENI. The CDR3 loop spans 14 amino acids. The germline V and J ends were trimmed by 1 base and 3 bases, with 6 bases remaining between them. The CDR3 region is CASSPRQANEKLFF. The CDR3 DNA reads as TGTGCCAGCTCACCACGGCAAGCTAATGAAAAACTGTTTTTT.

V is TRBV9 and J is TRBJ2-2; no definite D call. The CDR3 totals 12 residues. CDR1 SGDLS and CDR2 YYNGEE come from the germline V gene. Trimming took off 0 bases at V and 7 bases at J, with 4 bases between the two ends. CDR3 region: CASSVDGGELFF. DNA of the CDR3: TGTGCCAGCAGCGTAGACGGCGGGGAGCTGTTTTTT.

CDR3 sequence: CASSPGLAGGLRETQYF. The CDR3 nucleotides are TGCGCCAGCAGCCCCGGACTAGCGGGAGGGTTGCGAGAGACCCAGTACTTC. V usage is TRBV5-1 and J usage is TRBJ2-5; 15 bases agree with TRBD2. The CDR3 covers 17 residues. CDR1 SGHRS and CDR2 YFSETQ come from the germline V gene. With V trimmed by 4 bases and J by 4 bases, 8 bases remained unmatched. Full variable domain (outside the CDR3, taken from reference TRBV5-1 and TRBJ2-5): KAGVTQTPRYLIKTRGQQVTLSCSPISGHRSVSWYQQTPGQGLQFLFEYFSETQRNKGNFPGRFSGRQFSNSRSEMNVSTLELGDSALYLCASSPGLAGGLRETQYFGPGTRLLVL.

The chain is built from TRBV11-3 and TRBJ2-1; TRBD2 aligns across 12 bases. The CDR3 extends over 17 amino acids. Germline-derived CDR1 and CDR2 are SGHNT and YENEEA. After removal of 5 bases from V and 5 bases from J, the junction contained 10 bases not matched to a gene. CDR3 nucleotides: TGTGCCAGCAGCCCCGAGACTAGCGGGAGCTACGACAATGAGCAGTTCTTC. Amino acid sequence: CASSPETSGSYDNEQFF.

The chain recombines TRBV13 with TRBJ1-1, with D perhaps matching TRBD1 (5 bases). Germline V CDR1 and CDR2: PRHDT, FYEKMQ (reference sequence). V was shortened by 5 bases and J by 0 bases, with 16 bases between the two germline ends. The CDR3 loop spans 16 amino acids. The CDR3 reads CASSLAGRFMNTEAFF. CDR3 sequence (DNA): TGTGCCAGCAGCCTAGCGGGACGGTTTATGAACACTGAAGCTTTCTTT.

This clone was observed a few times. The genes are TRBV6-5 and TRBJ2-7, with D maybe TRBD2 (5 bases). The CDR3 contains 14 residues. Germline loops: CDR1 MNHEY, CDR2 SVGAGI. Deletions cut 5 bases from V and 2 bases from J, with 13 bases between. The CDR3 loop is CASSIGPGTYEQYF. The CDR3, as DNA: TGTGCCAGCAGTATCGGACCGGGAACCTACGAGCAGTACTTC.

In the case of this clone: One end of the junction does not line up with germline, which may come from a read error. The rearrangement joins TRBV6-6 to TRBJ2-7, with unresolved D. Per the germline V gene, CDR1 is MNHNY and CDR2 is SVGAGI (reference sequence). CDR3 length: 15 amino acids. This CDR3 reads CASSQTQLISHEQYF. For the CDR3, the DNA is TGTGCCAGCAGTCAGACGCAGTTAATCTCCCACGAGCAGTACTTC.

This chain links TRBV6-5 with TRBJ2-7, with 7 positions matching TRBD2. CDR1 is MNHEY, CDR2 SVGAGI, per germline. The CDR3 is 15 residues long. The V gene end was trimmed by 2 bases and the J gene end by 1 base; junction bases not matched to a gene: 5. The CDR3 bases are TGTGCCAGCAGTTACCGGGCTAGCGGATCCTACGAGCAGTACTTC. Its translation: CASSYRASGSYEQYF.

The chain is built from TRBV27 and TRBJ2-7, with 10 bases aligning to TRBD2. With 5 bases clipped from V and 3 bases from J, the junction kept 16 bases outside the gene matches. The germline V gene encodes CDR1 MNHEY and CDR2 SMNVEV (reference sequence). The length of the CDR3 is 18 residues. This CDR3 reads CASSQKTLLAGLIYEQYF. CDR3 sequence (DNA): TGTGCCAGCAGTCAGAAAACCCTACTAGCGGGACTTATCTACGAGCAGTACTTC.

The rearrangement joins TRBV12-5 to TRBJ2-3; 14 bases match TRBD2. Germline CDR1 LGHNT, CDR2 FRNRAP. The ends lost 6 bases at V and 5 bases at J; junction bases unmatched: 4. The CDR3 sequence is 15 residues long. CDR3 region: CASGLGLAGVDTQYF. CDR3 in DNA: TGTGCTAGTGGCCTGGGACTAGCGGGGGTAGATACGCAGTATTTT.

This clone is a singleton in its sample. The rearrangement links TRBV19 to TRBJ1-2; the D gene is possibly TRBD1 (5 bases). The germline V gene has CDR1 LNHDA and CDR2 SQIVND (reference sequence). Trimming stripped 7 bases from V and 8 bases from J, with 20 bases between. CDR3 length: 14 residues. The CDR3 is CASTPRDVKGGYTF. The DNA of the CDR3 is TGTGCCAGTACCCCCCGGGACGTAAAAGGAGGCTACACCTTC.

The V call is TRBV5-1, the J call TRBJ2-3; perhaps TRBD2 as D (6 bases). Trimming shortened V by 4 bases and J by 0 bases, and 15 bases separated the two germline ends. The CDR3 is made up of 16 amino acids. From germline, CDR1 is SGHRS and CDR2 YFSETQ. CDR3 protein: CASSLQGTASTDTQYF. CDR3 DNA: TGCGCCAGCAGCCTTCAAGGGACTGCAAGCACAGATACGCAGTATTTT. Together with reference TRBV5-1 and TRBJ2-3, the CDR3 gives the full variable domain: KAGVTQTPRYLIKTRGQQVTLSCSPISGHRSVSWYQQTPGQGLQFLFEYFSETQRNKGNFPGRFSGRQFSNSRSEMNVSTLELGDSALYLCASSLQGTASTDTQYFGPGTRLTVL.

The chain carries TRBV5-1 and TRBJ1-1; D perhaps matches TRBD1 (6 bases). The germline V and J ends were trimmed by 2 bases and 0 bases, with 17 bases remaining between them. Looked up from germline, CDR1 is SGHRS and CDR2 is YFSETQ. The CDR3 has 17 amino acids. CDR3 loop: CASSLPIGGAMNTEAFF. In DNA, the CDR3 is TGCGCCAGCAGCTTACCCATCGGGGGGGCCATGAACACTGAAGCTTTCTTT.

The gene calls are TRBV19 and TRBJ2-2; D possibly corresponds to TRBD1 (5 bases). The CDR3 has 13 amino acids. CDR1 and CDR2 (germline): LNHDA, SQIVND (reference sequence). Trimming pared 1 base from V and 8 bases from J, leaving 8 bases between. DNA for the CDR3: TGTGCCAGTAGTATAGGACAGAGAGGGGAGCTGTTTTTT. Encoded protein: CASSIGQRGELFF. The variable domain in full, completed from reference TRBV19 and TRBJ2-2, reads DGGITQSPKYLFRKEGQNVTLSCEQNLNHDAMYWYRQDPGQGLRLIYYSQIVNDFQKGDIAEGYSVSREKKESFPLTVTSAQKNPTAFYLCASSIGQRGELFFGEGSRLTVL.

The chain carries TRBV25-1 and TRBJ2-7; 13 positions agree with TRBD2. Unmatched junction bases numbered 11, after V lost 5 bases and J lost 1 base. Germline V gene sequence: CDR1 MGHDK, CDR2 SYGVNS. This CDR3 has 18 amino acids. CDR3 nucleotide sequence: TGTGCCAGCAGTAAGGGCTGGACTAGCGGGAGCCTATCCTACGAGCAGTACTTC. Protein: CASSKGWTSGSLSYEQYF.

The chain is built from TRBV15 and TRBJ1-4, with D tentatively TRBD1 (6 bases). The CDR3 is 14 amino acids. V dropped 5 bases and J dropped 7 bases, with 14 bases sitting between them. CDR1 is LNHNV and CDR2 is YYDKDF in the germline V gene (reference sequence). This chain's CDR3 is CATSRSRGGEKLFF. The CDR3 DNA is TGTGCCACCAGCCGGTCCAGGGGTGGTGAAAAACTGTTTTTT.